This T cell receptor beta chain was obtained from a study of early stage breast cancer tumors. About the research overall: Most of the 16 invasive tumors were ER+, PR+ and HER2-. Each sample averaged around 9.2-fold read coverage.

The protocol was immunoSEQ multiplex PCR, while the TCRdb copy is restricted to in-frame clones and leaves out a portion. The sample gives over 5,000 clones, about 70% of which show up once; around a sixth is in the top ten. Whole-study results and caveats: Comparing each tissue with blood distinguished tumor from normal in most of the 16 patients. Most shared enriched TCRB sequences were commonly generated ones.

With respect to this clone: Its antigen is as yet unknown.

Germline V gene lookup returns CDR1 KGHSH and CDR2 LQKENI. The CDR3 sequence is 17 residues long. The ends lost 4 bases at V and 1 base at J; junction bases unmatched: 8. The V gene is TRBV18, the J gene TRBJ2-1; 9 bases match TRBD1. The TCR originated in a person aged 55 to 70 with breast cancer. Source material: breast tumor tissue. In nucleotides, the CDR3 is TGTGCCAGCTCACTAAGCTCCGGGACAGGGTCCTACAATGAGCAGTTCTTC. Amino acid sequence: CASSLSSGTGSYNEQFF.